This is a list of T cell receptor beta chains from one sample in a study of siplizumab effects on memory and regulatory T cells. Using immunoSEQ multiplex PCR, the repertoire was profiled, and TCRdb retains in-frame clones only, with some absent. This table holds fewer than 65,000 clones, about 93% found once. Material: CD8+ T cells sorted from blood. Receptors were obtained from a human donor in good health. CDR3s include the opening cysteine and the closing phenylalanine or tryptophan. D genes are given only for firm matches. Size is omitted from some rows. Given values are once, few, many or a class for expanded clones.

d_gene: NA
j_gene: TRBJ2-7
v_gene: TRBV4-1
abundance: NA
CDR3aa: CASSQGRRTYEQYF
CDR3nt: TGCGCCAGCAGCCAAGGACGGAGGACCTACGAGCAGTACTTC

d_gene: TRBD1
j_gene: TRBJ1-1
v_gene: TRBV7-2
abundance: NA
CDR3aa: CASSLALGGDREAFF
CDR3nt: TGTGCCAGCAGCTTAGCCCTAGGCGGGGACAGGGAAGCTTTCTTT

d_gene: NA
j_gene: TRBJ2-7
v_gene: TRBV28
abundance: NA
CDR3aa: CASSFNGGYEQYF
CDR3nt: TGTGCCAGCAGTTTTAACGGGGGCTACGAGCAGTACTTC

d_gene: TRBD1
j_gene: TRBJ2-7
v_gene: TRBV7-9
abundance: NA
CDR3aa: CASSWRDRAYEQYF
CDR3nt: TGTGCCAGCAGCTGGAGGGACAGGGCCTACGAGCAGTACTTC

d_gene: NA
j_gene: TRBJ1-4
v_gene: TRBV7-8
abundance: NA
CDR3aa: CASSLRARYTTNEKLFF
CDR3nt: TGTGCCAGCAGCTTACGTGCACGTTACACAACTAATGAAAAACTGTTTTTT

d_gene: NA
j_gene: TRBJ2-1
v_gene: TRBV9
abundance: NA
CDR3aa: CASSVGSDDEQFF
CDR3nt: TGTGCCAGCAGCGTCGGGTCCGACGATGAGCAGTTCTTC

d_gene: TRBD1
j_gene: TRBJ2-4
v_gene: TRBV7-9
abundance: NA
CDR3aa: CASSDRDSQKNIQYF
CDR3nt: TGTGCCAGCAGCGATCGGGACAGCCAGAAAAACATTCAGTACTTC

d_gene: NA
j_gene: TRBJ2-7
v_gene: TRBV28
abundance: NA
CDR3aa: CASRPGTKTYEQYF
CDR3nt: TGTGCCAGCAGACCCGGGACAAAAACCTACGAGCAGTACTTC

d_gene: NA
j_gene: TRBJ2-7
v_gene: TRBV5-6
abundance: NA
CDR3aa: CASSSGVTTYEQYF
CDR3nt: TGTGCCAGCAGCTCAGGAGTTACGACCTACGAGCAGTACTTC

d_gene: TRBD1
j_gene: TRBJ1-2
v_gene: TRBV30
abundance: NA
CDR3aa: CAWSVQGFDGYTF
CDR3nt: TGTGCCTGGAGTGTACAGGGGTTTGATGGCTACACCTTC

d_gene: NA
j_gene: TRBJ1-1
v_gene: TRBV6-1
abundance: NA
CDR3aa: CASSEWRGNTEAFF
CDR3nt: TGTGCCAGCAGTGAATGGAGGGGGAACACTGAAGCTTTCTTT

d_gene: NA
j_gene: TRBJ2-7
v_gene: TRBV10-3
abundance: NA
CDR3aa: CAISESRQPYEQYF
CDR3nt: TGTGCCATCAGTGAGTCGAGACAGCCCTACGAGCAGTACTTC

d_gene: TRBD2
j_gene: TRBJ2-1
v_gene: TRBV9
abundance: few
CDR3aa: CASSAYAGTSPARDEQFF
CDR3nt: TGTGCCAGCAGCGCTTACGCCGGGACTAGCCCGGCGCGTGATGAGCAGTTCTTC

d_gene: NA
j_gene: TRBJ2-7
v_gene: TRBV6-1
abundance: few
CDR3aa: CAIGGIGSSYEQYF
CDR3nt: TGTGCCATAGGAGGGATCGGCAGCTCCTACGAGCAGTACTTC

d_gene: NA
j_gene: TRBJ2-7
v_gene: TRBV7-9
abundance: NA
CDR3aa: CASSSTGVGQYF
CDR3nt: TGTGCCAGCAGCTCAACGGGGGTGGGGCAGTACTTC

d_gene: TRBD1
j_gene: TRBJ1-5
v_gene: TRBV5-6
abundance: NA
CDR3aa: CASSPGTGHQPQHF
CDR3nt: TGTGCCAGCAGCCCGGGGACAGGGCATCAGCCCCAGCATTTT

d_gene: NA
j_gene: TRBJ2-7
v_gene: TRBV19
abundance: NA
CDR3aa: CASSVAGGSYEQYF
CDR3nt: TGTGCCAGTAGTGTCGCAGGGGGGTCCTACGAGCAGTACTTC

d_gene: TRBD1
j_gene: TRBJ2-7
v_gene: TRBV4-1
abundance: once
CDR3aa: CASSPGQGGKQYF
CDR3nt: TGCGCCAGCAGCCCGGGACAGGGTGGGAAGCAGTACTTC

d_gene: NA
j_gene: TRBJ1-2
v_gene: TRBV10-3
abundance: NA
CDR3aa: CAISESIDSYGYTF
CDR3nt: TGTGCCATCAGTGAGTCGATTGACAGCTATGGCTACACCTTC

d_gene: NA
j_gene: TRBJ2-1
v_gene: TRBV19
abundance: once
CDR3aa: CASKEGRLFF
CDR3nt: TGTGCCAGTAAGGAGGGCCGTCTGTTCTTC

d_gene: TRBD2
j_gene: TRBJ2-2
v_gene: TRBV4-1
abundance: NA
CDR3aa: CASSQVLAGGPANTGELFF
CDR3nt: TGCGCCAGCAGCCAAGTTCTAGCGGGAGGACCCGCGAACACCGGGGAGCTGTTTTTT

d_gene: TRBD2
j_gene: TRBJ2-7
v_gene: TRBV6-1
abundance: NA
CDR3aa: CASSVPVAGKLDEQYF
CDR3nt: TGTGCCAGCAGTGTTCCGGTAGCGGGAAAGTTGGACGAGCAGTACTTC

d_gene: TRBD1
j_gene: TRBJ1-2
v_gene: TRBV9
abundance: NA
CDR3aa: CASSVAGGDYGYTF
CDR3nt: TGTGCCAGCAGCGTAGCAGGGGGGGACTATGGCTACACCTTC

d_gene: NA
j_gene: TRBJ1-1
v_gene: TRBV29-1
abundance: NA
CDR3aa: CSVEWRPGEAFF
CDR3nt: TGCAGCGTTGAATGGAGGCCTGGGGAAGCTTTCTTT

d_gene: TRBD2
j_gene: TRBJ2-2
v_gene: TRBV28
abundance: NA
CDR3aa: CASRKRGGELFF
CDR3nt: TGTGCCAGCCGAAAGCGGGGAGGGGAGCTGTTTTTT

d_gene: NA
j_gene: TRBJ2-6
v_gene: TRBV13
abundance: NA
CDR3aa: CASSLGRGVQGTSGANVLTF
CDR3nt: TGTGCCAGCAGCTTAGGCCGTGGAGTGCAGGGCACCTCTGGGGCCAACGTCCTGACTTTC

d_gene: NA
j_gene: TRBJ2-5
v_gene: TRBV7-3
abundance: NA
CDR3aa: CASSQMNGGQTQYF
CDR3nt: TGTGCCAGCAGCCAAATGAATGGGGGGCAGACCCAGTACTTC

d_gene: NA
j_gene: TRBJ1-1
v_gene: TRBV6-1
abundance: NA
CDR3aa: CASSVGWVNTEAFF
CDR3nt: TGTGCCAGCAGTGTGGGGTGGGTAAACACTGAAGCTTTCTTT

d_gene: NA
j_gene: TRBJ2-2
v_gene: TRBV6-4
abundance: NA
CDR3aa: CASSDSRLQNTGELFF
CDR3nt: TGTGCCAGCAGTGACTCACGACTCCAGAACACCGGGGAGCTGTTTTTT

d_gene: NA
j_gene: TRBJ2-3
v_gene: TRBV7-6
abundance: NA
CDR3aa: CASTISPGLADTQYF
CDR3nt: TGTGCCAGCACCATCAGCCCCGGTCTTGCAGATACGCAGTATTTT

d_gene: NA
j_gene: TRBJ1-6
v_gene: TRBV28
abundance: NA
CDR3aa: CASRPRGRYNSPLHF
CDR3nt: TGTGCCAGCAGGCCCAGGGGACGGTATAATTCACCCCTCCACTTT

d_gene: TRBD1
j_gene: TRBJ1-2
v_gene: TRBV11-2
abundance: few
CDR3aa: CASSLIQGQGAYGYTF
CDR3nt: TGTGCCAGCAGCTTAATTCAGGGACAGGGGGCTTATGGCTACACCTTC

d_gene: NA
j_gene: TRBJ2-1
v_gene: TRBV27
abundance: NA
CDR3aa: CASHRGGYNEQFF
CDR3nt: TGTGCCAGTCACAGGGGGGGTTACAATGAGCAGTTCTTC

d_gene: TRBD2
j_gene: TRBJ2-1
v_gene: TRBV27
abundance: NA
CDR3aa: CASSGRTSGLNNEQFF
CDR3nt: TGTGCCAGCAGTGGCAGGACTAGCGGCCTAAACAATGAGCAGTTCTTC

d_gene: NA
j_gene: TRBJ2-7
v_gene: TRBV4-2
abundance: NA
CDR3aa: CASSQERRSYEQYF
CDR3nt: TGTGCCAGCAGCCAAGAACGGCGTTCCTACGAGCAGTACTTC

d_gene: NA
j_gene: TRBJ2-7
v_gene: TRBV6-1
abundance: NA
CDR3aa: CASSELWPEQYF
CDR3nt: TGTGCCAGCAGTGAACTATGGCCAGAGCAGTACTTC

d_gene: TRBD1
j_gene: TRBJ2-7
v_gene: TRBV9
abundance: NA
CDR3aa: CASSVGQGIYEQYF
CDR3nt: TGTGCCAGCAGCGTGGGACAGGGGATCTACGAGCAGTACTTC

d_gene: NA
j_gene: TRBJ1-2
v_gene: TRBV4-1
abundance: NA
CDR3aa: CASSQDQELEGYTF
CDR3nt: TGCGCCAGCAGCCAAGATCAGGAGTTAGAGGGCTACACCTTC

d_gene: NA
j_gene: TRBJ2-1
v_gene: TRBV19
abundance: NA
CDR3aa: CASSIEQGYGEQFF
CDR3nt: TGTGCCAGTAGTATTGAACAGGGTTATGGAGAGCAGTTCTTC

d_gene: TRBD1
j_gene: TRBJ2-7
v_gene: TRBV30
abundance: NA
CDR3aa: CAWGRDSSYEQYF
CDR3nt: TGTGCCTGGGGTAGGGACAGTTCCTACGAGCAGTACTTC

d_gene: TRBD1
j_gene: TRBJ2-7
v_gene: TRBV27
abundance: NA
CDR3aa: CASSSTGATYEQYF
CDR3nt: TGTGCCAGCAGTTCGACAGGGGCGACCTACGAGCAGTACTTC

d_gene: NA
j_gene: TRBJ2-4
v_gene: TRBV5-5
abundance: once
CDR3aa: CASSVPTGARPGPKNIQYF
CDR3nt: TGTGCCAGCAGCGTACCCACCGGGGCTCGCCCGGGGCCAAAAAACATTCAGTACTTC

d_gene: TRBD1
j_gene: TRBJ1-5
v_gene: TRBV27
abundance: NA
CDR3aa: CASSGTVNQPQHF
CDR3nt: TGTGCCAGCAGTGGGACAGTGAATCAGCCCCAGCATTTT

d_gene: NA
j_gene: TRBJ1-1
v_gene: TRBV19
abundance: NA
CDR3aa: CATLGITEAFF
CDR3nt: TGTGCCACCCTAGGGATCACTGAAGCTTTCTTT

d_gene: NA
j_gene: TRBJ1-1
v_gene: TRBV7-6
abundance: NA
CDR3aa: CASSRYREVNTEAFF
CDR3nt: TGTGCCAGCAGCCGTTACAGGGAGGTGAACACTGAAGCTTTCTTT

d_gene: TRBD1
j_gene: TRBJ2-7
v_gene: TRBV7-2
abundance: NA
CDR3aa: CASSLGTGNAYEQYF
CDR3nt: TGTGCCAGCAGCTTAGGGACAGGGAACGCATACGAGCAGTACTTC

d_gene: NA
j_gene: TRBJ2-5
v_gene: TRBV9
abundance: NA
CDR3aa: CASSVRGVREQYF
CDR3nt: TGTGCCAGCAGCGTGAGAGGGGTGAGGGAGCAGTACTTC